These T cell receptor beta chains were read from a single sample in a study of T cells after yellow fever vaccination. One entry per CDR3 protein results from TCRdb running MiXCR on the 5' RACE reads. In the table there are around 200,000 distinct CDR3 sequences, roughly 11% of which are singletons. Source: CD8+ T cells sorted from PBMCs, taken 15 days after the yellow fever booster vaccination. All receptors derive from a man aged 18 to 30 who received the YFV17D yellow fever vaccine. Both conserved end residues are part of each CDR3. The D gene is left open where the match is weak. Expanded clones are given a class, and other clones once, few, many or no size at all.

v_gene	abundance	d_gene	j_gene	len	CDR3nt	CDR3aa
TRBV18	NA	NA	TRBJ2-7	15	TGTGCCAGCTCACAAGACACAGGGTCCACCTACGAGCAGTACTTC	CASSQDTGSTYEQYF
TRBV6-6	NA	NA	TRBJ1-5	15	TGTGCCAGCAGTTACTCGCGGGGTTGGAGTCAGCCCCAGCATTTT	CASSYSRGWSQPQHF
TRBV29-1	NA	NA	TRBJ1-5	16	TGCAGCGTTGAGAAAGATGGGGGCGTATGTAATCAGCCCCAGCATTTT	CSVEKDGGVCNQPQHF
TRBV7-3	NA	NA	TRBJ2-1	13	TGTGCCAGCAGCTTAACGGGCCTCGGTGAGCAGTTCTTC	CASSLTGLGEQFF
TRBV2	NA	TRBD1	TRBJ2-7	14	TGTGCCAGCTCCGGGGGACAGGGGTATTACGAGCAGTACTTC	CASSGGQGYYEQYF
TRBV10-3	NA	NA	TRBJ1-2	12	TGTGCCATCAGTGAGTGGGGGCGCGGCTACACCTTC	CAISEWGRGYTF
TRBV6-4	few	NA	TRBJ2-1	15	TGTGCCAGCAGTGACTCTTTCGGAGGCCCTAATGAGCAGTTCTTC	CASSDSFGGPNEQFF
TRBV5-1	NA	NA	TRBJ2-7	14	TGCGCCAGCAGCTTGCGGGTGGGGTACTACGAGCAGTACTTC	CASSLRVGYYEQYF
TRBV7-9	few	NA	TRBJ1-1	10	TGTGCCAGCAGCCATACTGAAGCTTTCTTT	CASSHTEAFF
TRBV29-1	NA	NA	TRBJ2-3	17	TGCAGCGTGGATGGGGTCGGTTTTCAGGGAGGCACAGATACGCAGTATTTT	CSVDGVGFQGGTDTQYF
TRBV7-6	few	TRBD1	TRBJ2-7	15	TGTGCCAGCAGCTTATACGGGACAGGGGAAAACGAGCAGTACTTC	CASSLYGTGENEQYF
TRBV7-6	NA	TRBD1	TRBJ2-1	16	TGTGCCAGCAGCCCACCAGGGACAGGGGAGAATGATGAGCAGTTCTTC	CASSPPGTGENDEQFF
TRBV7-6	NA	NA	TRBJ2-1	17	TGTGCCAGCAGCTTAGAAGGTTCGTGGTACAACAACGATGAGCAGTTCTTC	CASSLEGSWYNNDEQFF
TRBV6-2/TRBV6-3	NA	TRBD2	TRBJ2-3	15	TGTGCCAGCAACCCAGCGGGGGCGGGTTGGGATACGCAGTATTTT	CASNPAGAGWDTQYF
TRBV7-8	many	TRBD1	TRBJ1-2	14	TGTGCCAGCAGCTTAGGACAGGGAAACTATGGCTACACCTTC	CASSLGQGNYGYTF
TRBV29-1	NA	NA	TRBJ2-6	13	TGCAGCGTCGCGATCTCTGGGGCCAACGTCCTGACTTTC	CSVAISGANVLTF
TRBV4-1	NA	NA	TRBJ1-1	15	TGCGCCAGCAGCCCCGCCGCAGTCGGGAACACTGAAGCTTTCTTT	CASSPAAVGNTEAFF
TRBV4-1	few	NA	TRBJ2-5	12	TGCGCCAGCAGCCTCCTTGAGGGGACCCAGTACTTC	CASSLLEGTQYF
TRBV7-3	NA	TRBD1	TRBJ2-2	15	TGTGCCAGCAGCTTAACGGACAGGGGCACCGGGGAGCTGTTTTTT	CASSLTDRGTGELFF
TRBV5-5	NA	NA	TRBJ2-2	16	TGTGCCAGCAGCTTGGACCGGAACCAGGACACCGGGGAGCTGTTTTTT	CASSLDRNQDTGELFF
TRBV7-2	many	NA	TRBJ2-1	18	TGTGCCAGCAGCTTAAGTGGCGTGGGCCTGGGTCCTAACAATGAGCAGTTCTTC	CASSLSGVGLGPNNEQFF
TRBV29-1	few	TRBD2	TRBJ2-2	15	TGCAGCGTTGATTTAGCGGGTCTTAACACCGGGGAGCTGTTTTTT	CSVDLAGLNTGELFF
TRBV6-2/TRBV6-3	NA	TRBD2	TRBJ2-1	15	TGTGCCAGCAGTTATTCTAGCGGGGCCTACAATGAGCAGTTCTTC	CASSYSSGAYNEQFF
TRBV20-1	many	NA	TRBJ2-5	13	TGCAGTGCTAGTTTGTCCCGCCGAGAGACCCAGTACTTC	CSASLSRRETQYF
TRBV7-3	few	TRBD1	TRBJ2-4	15	TGTGCCAGCAGCTTGGGACAGGGGGCTGGAAACATTCAGTACTTC	CASSLGQGAGNIQYF
TRBV12-3/TRBV12-4	NA	TRBD2	TRBJ2-5	14	TGTGCCAGCGATAGGACTAGCGGGGGAGAGACCCAGTACTTC	CASDRTSGGETQYF
TRBV4-1	few	NA	TRBJ1-4	15	TGCGCCAGCAGCCAAGATAGGGGAACTAATGAAAAACTGTTTTTT	CASSQDRGTNEKLFF
TRBV6-5	few	NA	TRBJ2-2	15	TGTGCCAGCAGTTACTCGCTACAGAACACCGGGGAGCTGTTTTTT	CASSYSLQNTGELFF
TRBV15	NA	NA	TRBJ2-1	15	TGTGCCACCAGCAGAGATTATCGGACAGTCGGGGAGCAGTTCTTC	CATSRDYRTVGEQFF
TRBV19	NA	TRBD2	TRBJ2-1	11	TGTGCCAGTACGGGGGGGCATGAGCAGTTCTTC	CASTGGHEQFF
TRBV7-2	NA	TRBD2	TRBJ2-3	16	TGTGCCAGCAGCCTCCTAGCGGGGGGAACCACAGATACGCAGTATTTT	CASSLLAGGTTDTQYF
TRBV4-2	many	NA	TRBJ1-5	14	TGTGCCAGCAGCCAAGAGTGGGGCGGCCAGCCCCAGCATTTT	CASSQEWGGQPQHF
TRBV6-5	NA	NA	TRBJ1-4	16	TGTGCCAGCAGTTCCACCTGGGACACGGATAATGAAAAACTGTTTTTT	CASSSTWDTDNEKLFF
TRBV30	few	NA	TRBJ1-2	14	TGTGCCTGGAGTCCCCTGTCCAGCTTCTATGGCTACACCTTC	CAWSPLSSFYGYTF
TRBV29-1	few	NA	TRBJ2-7	11	TGCAGCGGACAGGACTCCTACGAGCAGTACTTC	CSGQDSYEQYF
TRBV7-9	NA	TRBD1	TRBJ2-5	15	TGTGCCAGCAGCGCAGGGACAGGGGCCCAAGAGACCCAGTACTTC	CASSAGTGAQETQYF
TRBV7-9	few	TRBD1	TRBJ2-1	15	TGTGCCAGCAGCTCCACGGACAGGGGGCATGATGAGCAGTTCTTC	CASSSTDRGHDEQFF
TRBV4-1	few	TRBD1	TRBJ1-4	15	TGCGCCAGCAGCCAAGGGGGGACAGAGAATGAAAAACTGTTTTTT	CASSQGGTENEKLFF
TRBV6-1	NA	NA	TRBJ2-3	15	TGTGCCACCCTGCTTGGAGGGGTGTGGACAGATACGCAGTATTTT	CATLLGGVWTDTQYF
TRBV7-9	NA	NA	TRBJ1-4	16	TGTGCCAGCAGCCGAAACCGCGACAGCCATAATGAAAAACTGTTTTTT	CASSRNRDSHNEKLFF
TRBV5-1	few	TRBD2	TRBJ2-3	17	TGCGCCAGCAGCTTGTCTGGGACTAGCGGACTCACAGATACGCAGTATTTT	CASSLSGTSGLTDTQYF
TRBV6-2/TRBV6-3	many	NA	TRBJ1-5	13	TGTGCCAGCAGTTACAGGGGTGGACAGCCCCAGCATTTT	CASSYRGGQPQHF
TRBV5-1	few	NA	TRBJ1-1	14	TGCGCCAGCAGCCCGGGGGGCCGGGACACTGAAGCTTTCTTT	CASSPGGRDTEAFF
TRBV29-1	NA	NA	TRBJ2-1	12	TGCAGCGTTGATATTAGGGTGAATGAGCAGTTCTTC	CSVDIRVNEQFF
TRBV27	few	NA	TRBJ1-2	15	TGTGCCAGCAGTGCCGGACACGAAAAAAACTATGGCTACACCTTC	CASSAGHEKNYGYTF
TRBV10-3	NA	TRBD1	TRBJ2-1	13	TGTGACATCCGGGACAGGGGGTGGGATGAGCAGTTCTTC	CDIRDRGWDEQFF
TRBV5-4	few	NA	TRBJ2-1	15	TGTGCCAGCAGCCCGACTCCCTCTCCTTACAATGAGCAGTTCTTC	CASSPTPSPYNEQFF
TRBV7-9	NA	NA	TRBJ1-2	15	TGTGCCAGCAGCTCCCCCGGGCTCCGTAACTATGGCTACACCTTC	CASSSPGLRNYGYTF
TRBV27	NA	TRBD2	TRBJ2-7	16	TGTGCCAGCAGTTCCCGACTAGCGGGGAATTCCTACGAGCAGTACTTC	CASSSRLAGNSYEQYF
TRBV20-1	NA	NA	TRBJ1-1	13	TGCAGTGCAAAGGGGGTAATGAACACTGAAGCTTTCTTT	CSAKGVMNTEAFF